Listed here are 18 T cell receptor beta chains from one sample, sequenced in a study of memory CD8 T cells in hepatitis C reinfection. Here immunoSEQ multiplex PCR was the method, and the copy in TCRdb shows in-frame clones only, minus some. In the table there are 45,000 to 65,000 clones, roughly 91% of which are singletons. Documented time point: pre-reinfection, 55 to 20 weeks before reinfection detection. TCR sequencing was done directly ex vivo on sorted cells, without expansion in vitro. Material for sequencing was naive CD8+ T cells sorted from blood. The receptors were sampled from a man aged 18 to 29 with hepatitis C virus infection.

The chain recombines TRBV4-2 with TRBJ2-7, with TRBD1 matching 8 bases. Losses at the gene ends were 0 bases for V and 5 bases for J; bases not matched to a gene: 6. The CDR3 is made up of 15 amino acids. Germline CDR1 and CDR2: LGHNA and YNFKEQ. CDR3 sequence reads: CASSQERQGRNEQYF. The CDR3 DNA follows: TGTGCCAGCAGCCAAGAACGACAGGGGAGGAACGAGCAGTACTTC.

The CDR3 bases are TGTGCCAGTAGTATAGATCGAGGGGACTACACCTACAATGAGCAGTTCTTC. Its protein product is CASSIDRGDYTYNEQFF. The chain has TRBV19 and TRBJ2-1; 7 nucleotides agree with TRBD2. The germline V gene encodes CDR1 LNHDA and CDR2 SQIVND (reference sequence). The CDR3 has 17 amino acids. V lost 0 bases to trimming and J lost 2 bases; unmatched junction nucleotides: 7.

This clone appeared once. The chain combines TRBV27 with TRBJ2-5; D might be TRBD1 (5 bases). The J call may be faulty, since TRBJ2-7 better matches the DNA end. Germline V gene sequence: CDR1 MNHEY, CDR2 SMNVEV (reference sequence). The CDR3 is made up of 14 amino acids. The CDR3 protein is CASSPEGASYEQYF. The CDR3 DNA follows: TGTGCCAGCAGCCCGGAAGGGGCCTCCTACGAGCAGTACTTC.

V is TRBV7-3 and J is TRBJ2-3; perhaps TRBD2 as D (6 bases). This CDR3 contains 14 residues. Trimming pared 2 bases from V and 2 bases from J, leaving 8 bases between. CDR1 and CDR2 (germline): SGHTA, FQGTGA. In DNA, the CDR3 is TGTGCCAGCAGCTTAGCGGGGCTCACAGATACGCAGTATTTT. Amino acid sequence: CASSLAGLTDTQYF.

The CDR3 DNA follows: TGCGCCAGCAGCCAAGATCAAGTAAAGACTCCAAGCTATGGCTACACCTTC. It is translated as CASSQDQVKTPSYGYTF. The J gene is TRBJ1-2, the V gene TRBV4-1; D remains ambiguous. Per germline, CDR1 MGHRA and CDR2 YSYEKL. V gave up 0 bases and J gave up 4 bases, with 18 bases separating them. The CDR3 totals 17 residues.

This chain uses TRBV5-4 with TRBJ2-1; tentative D call: TRBD2 (5 bases). V lost 9 bases and J 1 base, leaving 14 bases between the germline ends. Germline V lookup: CDR1 SGHNT, CDR2 YYREEE (reference sequence). This CDR3 comprises 14 residues. The CDR3 nucleotides read TGTGCCACAACCACCACGGGATCCTACAATGAGCAGTTCTTC. Translation: CATTTTGSYNEQFF.

V is TRBV6-5 and J is TRBJ1-5; D remains unclear. Trimming took off 2 bases at V and 4 bases at J, with 12 bases between the two ends. This CDR3 region has 15 residues. Germline loops: CDR1 MNHEY, CDR2 SVGAGI. The CDR3 sequence is CASSYPVPVNQPQHF. Here the CDR3 DNA reads TGTGCCAGCAGTTACCCTGTCCCCGTTAATCAGCCCCAGCATTTT.

Remarks on this clone: The junction differs from germline at one of its ends, possibly a read error. The chain is built from TRBV6-5 and TRBJ2-1; D ambiguous. The germline V gene has CDR1 MNHEY and CDR2 SVGAGI. The CDR3 spans 13 residues. CDR3 DNA sequence: TGTGCCAGCAGCCTAAAGGCGTACAATGAGCGGTTCTTC. Translating it yields CASSLKAYNERFF.

The chain couples TRBV2 to TRBJ1-5; D is undetermined. Per germline, CDR1 SNHLY and CDR2 FYNNEI. Trimming left V 7 bases short and J 7 bases short, with 20 bases between. The CDR3 sequence is 15 residues long. CDR3 sequence (DNA): TGTGCCAGCACCCCATCGTTCTCGGGAGGGCAGCCCCAGCATTTT. This sequence encodes CASTPSFSGGQPQHF.

The chain carries TRBV19 and TRBJ2-1, with 12 bases matching TRBD2. J lost 4 bases, V lost 6 bases, and 4 bases had no gene match. From germline, CDR1 is LNHDA and CDR2 SQIVND (reference sequence). The CDR3 sequence is 15 residues long. The CDR3 spells CASRRTSGAYNEQFF. The CDR3 DNA is TGTGCCAGTAGAAGGACTAGCGGGGCTTACAATGAGCAGTTCTTC.

This rearrangement joins TRBV25-1 to TRBJ2-5; D is unresolved. This CDR3 region has 14 residues. Trimming left V 2 bases short and J 5 bases short, with 12 bases between. CDR1 MGHDK and CDR2 SYGVNS come from the germline V gene. CDR3 region: CASSEVQFVETQYF. In nucleotides, the CDR3 is TGTGCCAGCAGTGAAGTTCAGTTTGTGGAGACCCAGTACTTC.

The rearrangement links TRBV9 to TRBJ2-3, with 9 bases matching TRBD2. The V segment lost 5 bases and the J segment 3 bases; nucleotides outside the gene matches: 10. This CDR3 comprises 16 residues. In germline, CDR1 is SGDLS, CDR2 YYNGEE. CDR3 amino acids: CASSPRGGAGTDTQYF. In DNA form, the CDR3 reads TGTGCCAGCAGTCCCCGCGGGGGGGCCGGGACAGATACGCAGTATTTT.

Points on this clone: Other nucleotide sequences from this sample produce the same CDR3. The V and J genes are TRBV27 and TRBJ2-3; TRBD2 matches at 7 bases. The V and J ends lost 5 bases and 0 bases, in that order; junction bases with no gene match: 14. CDR3 length equals 18 residues. Per the germline V gene, CDR1 is MNHEY and CDR2 is SMNVEV (reference sequence). The CDR3 bases are TGTGCCAGCAGTCCTTTGGCGGGGGACGTCCCGAGCACAGATACGCAGTATTTT. Translating it yields CASSPLAGDVPSTDTQYF.

V usage is TRBV27 and J usage is TRBJ1-5; possible D gene TRBD1, 5 bases. V lost 3 bases, J lost 6 bases, and 12 bases lay in between. The CDR3 contains 14 residues. Germline lookup yields CDR1 MNHEY and CDR2 SMNVEV (reference sequence). This CDR3 reads CASSFTGGGQPQHF. The CDR3 DNA follows: TGTGCCAGCAGTTTCACCGGGGGAGGTCAGCCCCAGCATTTT.

This clone was seen just once. The chain links TRBV19 to TRBJ2-1; D gene unclear. Between the trimmed V and J ends, which lost 4 bases and 2 bases, there was a span of 9 bases. The CDR3 is made up of 14 amino acids. The germline V gene has CDR1 LNHDA and CDR2 SQIVND (reference sequence). The CDR3 spells CASSNSLTYNEQFF. CDR3 nucleotides: TGTGCCAGTAGTAACTCGTTAACCTACAATGAGCAGTTCTTC.

This chain connects TRBV13 to TRBJ2-7, with a weak D call TRBD2 (6 bases). CDR1 is PRHDT, CDR2 FYEKMQ, per germline (reference sequence). The CDR3 is 16 amino acids. Trimming shortened V by 3 bases and J by 4 bases, and 19 bases separated the two germline ends. CDR3 sequence reads: CASSLTGTGLIYEQYF. The CDR3 region has the DNA TGTGCCAGCAGCTTGACCGGGACTGGACTTATTTACGAGCAGTACTTC.

This clone was counted a few times. This sequence joins TRBV6-5 and TRBJ1-1; 7 bases agree with TRBD1. V gave up 5 bases and J gave up 2 bases; unmatched junction bases: 2. Germline V CDR1 and CDR2: MNHEY, SVGAGI. The CDR3 runs to 13 residues. CDR3 in amino acids: CASSVGGNTEAFF. The CDR3 DNA follows: TGTGCCAGCAGTGTAGGGGGCAACACTGAAGCTTTCTTT.

This clone was seen a single time. CDR3: CASSSSETYNEQFF. The CDR3 DNA is TGTGCCAGCAGCTCTTCCGAAACTTACAATGAGCAGTTCTTC. The V gene is TRBV6-6, the J gene TRBJ2-1; D is unresolved. Looked up from germline, CDR1 is MNHNY and CDR2 is SVGAGI (reference sequence). V was shortened by 6 bases and J by 4 bases, with 13 bases between the two germline ends. CDR3 length equals 14 residues.